This T cell receptor beta chain was documented in a study of blood T cells in healthy people across ages. Study details: For every two T cells, template switching captured about one barcoded beta molecule. General study findings and limits: Changes in expanded clonotypes were possibly confounded, as the CMV status of donors was unknown. Estimates of diversity drawn from one million T cells were considered underestimates.

This clonotype was counted between two and nine times. Its antigen is unknown. The CDR3 has 12 amino acids. V lost 3 bases and J 4 bases, leaving 9 bases between the germline ends. The germline V gene encodes CDR1 DFQATT and CDR2 SNEGSKA (reference sequence). A second PCR, run for about 6 to 11 cycles, used a sample-barcoded 5' primer plus a J-beta primer mix. A single record per CDR3 protein comes from TCRdb applying MiXCR to the 5' RACE reads. The sample yields roughly 650,000 distinct CDR3 sequences, about 30% seen once. The chain employs TRBV20-1 and TRBJ1-1; D gene ambiguous. Source material: blood. The receptor's source is a woman older than 75 in good health. The CDR3 loop is CSASEGSTEAFF. For the CDR3, the DNA is TGCAGTGCTAGCGAGGGTAGCACTGAAGCTTTCTTT.